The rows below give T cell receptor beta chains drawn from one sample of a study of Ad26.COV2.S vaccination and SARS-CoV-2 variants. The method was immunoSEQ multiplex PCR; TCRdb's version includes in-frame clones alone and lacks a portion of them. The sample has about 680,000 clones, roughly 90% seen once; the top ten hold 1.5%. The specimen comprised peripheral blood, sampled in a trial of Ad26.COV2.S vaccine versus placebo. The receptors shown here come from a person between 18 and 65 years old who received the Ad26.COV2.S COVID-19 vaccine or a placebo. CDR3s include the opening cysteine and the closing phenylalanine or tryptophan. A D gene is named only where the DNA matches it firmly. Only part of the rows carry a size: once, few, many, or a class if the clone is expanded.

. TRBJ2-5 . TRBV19 TGTGCCAGTAGCCCCCGTGGGGAGACCCAGTACTTC CASSPRGETQYF
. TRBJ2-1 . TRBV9 TGTGCCAGCAGCGTAGGGTCATACGGGAGCTCCTACAATGAGCAGTTCTTC CASSVGSYGSSYNEQFF
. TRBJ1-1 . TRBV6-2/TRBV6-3 TGTGCCAGCAGTTACTCGCCAGGGAGGAACACTGAAGCTTTCTTT CASSYSPGRNTEAFF
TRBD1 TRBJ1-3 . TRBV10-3 TGTGCCATCAGTGAGGGGACAGCTAGAAACACCATATATTTT CAISEGTARNTIYF
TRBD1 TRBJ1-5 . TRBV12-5 TGTGCTAGTGGCCGGGGACAGAGCACCGCAAGCCGCAATCAGCCCCAGCATTTT CASGRGQSTASRNQPQHF
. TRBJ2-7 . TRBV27 TGTGCCAGCAGTTGGGGGGCGCGAGAAGGAGAGCAGTACTTC CASSWGAREGEQYF
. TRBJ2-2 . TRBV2 TGTGCCAGCAGTGACAGGGAGACGGACACCGGGGAGCTGTTTTTT CASSDRETDTGELFF
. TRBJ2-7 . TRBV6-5 TGTGCCAGCAGACGATCATCGGACGGAATCTACGAGCAGTACTTC CASRRSSDGIYEQYF
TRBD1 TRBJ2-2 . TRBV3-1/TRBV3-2 TGTGCCAGCAGCCGCGGGACAGGGGGCGCGACCGGGGAGCTGTTTTTT CASSRGTGGATGELFF
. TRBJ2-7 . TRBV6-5 TGTGCCAGCAGGGGGACTCCGACCTACGAGCAGTACTTC CASRGTPTYEQYF
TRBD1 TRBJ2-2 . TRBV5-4 TGTGCCAGCCATGGGGGGCCCGGACAGGGCGAGACCGGGGAGCTGTTTTTT CASHGGPGQGETGELFF
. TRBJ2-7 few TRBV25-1 TGTGCCAGCAGTGATCGGTTAGCAGTCGAGCAGTACTTC CASSDRLAVEQYF
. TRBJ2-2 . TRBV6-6 TGTGCCAGCCGGGGTCCCGGGGAGCTGTTTTTT CASRGPGELFF
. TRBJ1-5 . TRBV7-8 TGTGCCAGCAGCTTAGATGTCGGGCTAAGCTATCAGCCCCAGCATTTT CASSLDVGLSYQPQHF
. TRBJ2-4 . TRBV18 TGTGCCAGCTCACCTGGGTTGACAGAAGAAAACATTCAGTACTTC CASSPGLTEENIQYF
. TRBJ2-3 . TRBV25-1 TGTGCCAGCAGTGTAAGCACGATTAGCACAGATACGCAGTATTTT CASSVSTISTDTQYF
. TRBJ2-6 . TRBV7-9 TGTGCCAGCAGCTTCGAGGGGGCCAACGTCCTGACTTTC CASSFEGANVLTF
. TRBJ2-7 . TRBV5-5 TGTGCCAGCAGCTTCGGGACCCCCGAGCTCTACGAGCAGTACTTC CASSFGTPELYEQYF
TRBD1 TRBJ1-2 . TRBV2 TGTGCCAGCAGAATAGGGCAGGGGGCCAACTATGGCTACACCTTC CASRIGQGANYGYTF
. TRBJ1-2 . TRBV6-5 TGTGCCAGCAGTTTCGGGGTAACCTATGGCTACACCTTC CASSFGVTYGYTF
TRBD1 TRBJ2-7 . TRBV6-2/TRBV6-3 TGTGCCAGCAGTCGTCAGGACAGGGGGAAGTACGAGCAGTACTTC CASSRQDRGKYEQYF
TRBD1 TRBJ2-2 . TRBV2 TGTGCCAGCACCAGACAGGGAACCGGGGAGCTGTTTTTT CASTRQGTGELFF